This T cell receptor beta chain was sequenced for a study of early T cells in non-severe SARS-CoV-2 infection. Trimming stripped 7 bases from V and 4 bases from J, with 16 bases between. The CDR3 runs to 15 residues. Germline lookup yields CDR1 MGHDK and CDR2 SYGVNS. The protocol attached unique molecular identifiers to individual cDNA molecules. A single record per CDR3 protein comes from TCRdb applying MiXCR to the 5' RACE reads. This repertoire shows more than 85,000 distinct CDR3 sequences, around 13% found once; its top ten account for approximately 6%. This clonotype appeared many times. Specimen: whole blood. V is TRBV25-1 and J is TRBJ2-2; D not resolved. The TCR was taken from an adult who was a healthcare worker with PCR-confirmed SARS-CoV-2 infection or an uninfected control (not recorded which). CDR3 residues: CASTDRKAPTGELFF. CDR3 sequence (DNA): TGTGCCAGCACCGACCGGAAAGCGCCCACCGGGGAGCTGTTTTTT.